The rows below give T cell receptor beta chains drawn from one sample of a study of technical replicates of blood from four donors. Libraries were prepared by immunoSEQ multiplex PCR; TCRdb keeps only in-frame clonotypes and omits some of them. The sample includes about 70,000 clones, around 97% seen only once; the top ten take over 0.2%. What was sequenced was T cells isolated from PBMCs. These receptor sequences come from a human donor in good health. Each CDR3 is given with its conserved first and last residue. The D gene is left open where the match is weak. For some rows the clone size is stated as once, few or many, or as a class when expanded; others skip it.

V gene,CDR3 length,clone size,J gene,D gene,CDR3 protein,CDR3 DNA
TRBV27,14,few,TRBJ2-7,TRBD2,CASSVAGATYEQYF,TGTGCCAGCAGTGTAGCGGGGGCGACCTACGAGCAGTACTTC
TRBV6-5,14,NA,TRBJ1-2,NA,CASSGTAHGYGYTF,TGTGCCAGCAGTGGTACAGCCCATGGCTATGGCTACACCTTC
TRBV7-3,15,NA,TRBJ2-1,TRBD2,CASSLPSGGGNEQFF,TGTGCCAGCAGCTTACCTAGCGGGGGGGGTAATGAGCAGTTCTTC
TRBV5-1,15,NA,TRBJ1-1,NA,CASSSEGGLNTEAFF,TGCGCCAGCAGCTCGGAGGGGGGGTTGAACACTGAAGCTTTCTTT
TRBV7-8,18,NA,TRBJ2-6,NA,CASSRASGDLSGANVLTF,TGTGCCAGCAGCCGTGCCTCAGGGGACCTCTCTGGGGCCAACGTCCTGACTTTC
TRBV5-1,16,once,TRBJ2-7,TRBD2,CASSALLAGQGREQYF,TGCGCCAGCAGCGCATTACTAGCGGGGCAGGGTAGGGAGCAGTACTTC
TRBV11-3,14,NA,TRBJ2-7,NA,CASSPRLKFYEQYF,TGTGCCAGCAGCCCCCGACTGAAGTTCTACGAGCAGTACTTC
TRBV9,15,NA,TRBJ1-4,TRBD1,CASSVEGTVNEKLFF,TGTGCCAGCAGCGTAGAAGGGACAGTTAATGAAAAACTGTTTTTT
TRBV5-4,14,NA,TRBJ1-2,NA,CASSLGQENYGYTF,TGTGCCAGCAGCTTGGGACAGGAAAACTATGGCTACACCTTC
TRBV19,14,NA,TRBJ2-2,NA,CASSIEAGTGELFF,TGTGCCAGTAGTATAGAGGCGGGCACCGGGGAGCTGTTTTTT
TRBV27,13,once,TRBJ1-5,NA,CASSLGRGQPQHF,TGTGCCAGCAGTTTAGGGAGGGGGCAGCCCCAGCATTTT
TRBV7-9,14,NA,TRBJ2-5,TRBD1,CASSNRDRDPSRYF,TGTGCCAGCAGCAACCGGGACAGGGACCCGAGTAGGTACTTC
TRBV6-1,13,NA,TRBJ1-5,NA,CASSEEGDQPQHF,TGTGCCAGCAGTGAAGAGGGAGATCAGCCCCAGCATTTT
TRBV5-6,15,once,TRBJ1-2,TRBD1,CASETRTGDGYGYTF,TGTGCCAGCGAAACCCGGACAGGCGATGGGTATGGCTACACCTTC
TRBV2,16,NA,TRBJ1-2,TRBD1,CASSPGQGRANYGYTF,TGTGCCAGCAGTCCGGGACAGGGGCGGGCTAACTATGGCTACACCTTC
TRBV29-1,12,once,TRBJ2-3,NA,CSVEPTGDTQYF,TGCAGCGTTGAACCCACCGGGGATACGCAGTATTTT
TRBV5-1,13,NA,TRBJ2-7,TRBD1,CASREGQGYEQYF,TGCGCCAGCAGGGAGGGACAGGGCTACGAGCAGTACTTC
TRBV25-1,13,NA,TRBJ2-7,NA,CASSPGLSYEQYF,TGTGCCAGCAGCCCGGGACTTTCCTACGAGCAGTACTTC
TRBV5-1,15,NA,TRBJ2-7,NA,CASSGHLQSSYEQYF,TGCGCCAGCAGCGGACACCTTCAGAGCTCCTACGAGCAGTACTTC
TRBV19,12,NA,TRBJ1-1,NA,CASSISRVEAFF,TGTGCCAGTAGTATATCCCGCGTTGAAGCTTTCTTT
TRBV28,14,NA,TRBJ1-1,NA,CASSYRRGYTEAFF,TGTGCCAGCAGTTACCGCCGAGGGTACACTGAAGCTTTCTTT
TRBV5-1,16,NA,TRBJ1-2,TRBD1,CASSLASTGAYYGYTF,TGCGCCAGCAGCTTGGCATCTACAGGGGCCTACTATGGCTACACCTTC
TRBV6-1,14,once,TRBJ1-2,NA,CASSLQSPPYGYTF,TGTGCCAGCAGTTTACAGTCCCCCCCCTATGGCTACACCTTC
TRBV29-1,21,NA,TRBJ2-5,TRBD2,CSVETEGLAVDLNWKQETQYF,TGCAGCGTTGAAACCGAGGGACTAGCGGTGGACTTGAATTGGAAACAAGAGACCCAGTACTTC
TRBV5-1,16,NA,TRBJ2-3,TRBD2,CASSLGLADSTDTQYF,TGCGCCAGCAGCTTGGGACTAGCGGATAGCACAGATACGCAGTATTTT
TRBV5-1,12,NA,TRBJ1-2,TRBD1,CASRTGGSGYTF,TGCGCCAGCAGGACAGGGGGTAGTGGCTACACCTTC
TRBV28,20,NA,TRBJ1-1,NA,CASSFISGFGGADTRTEAFF,TGTGCCAGCAGTTTTATTTCCGGCTTTGGGGGGGCTGATACACGTACTGAAGCTTTCTTT
TRBV29-1,14,NA,TRBJ2-7,NA,CSAVPQSRGYEQYF,TGCAGCGCCGTTCCGCAGAGCCGAGGCTACGAGCAGTACTTC
TRBV27,13,NA,TRBJ1-2,TRBD1,CASSLLGQGELTF,TGTGCCAGCAGTTTATTAGGACAGGGTGAATTGACCTTC
TRBV27,16,NA,TRBJ2-1,TRBD2,CASSSYQGLAHNEQFF,TGTGCCAGCAGTTCTTACCAGGGACTAGCGCACAATGAGCAGTTCTTC
TRBV6-1,14,NA,TRBJ2-7,NA,CASSELGNGYEQYF,TGTGCCAGCAGTGAACTAGGAAATGGCTACGAGCAGTACTTC
TRBV13,12,NA,TRBJ1-3,NA,CASSLAGNTIYF,TGTGCCAGCAGCTTAGCAGGAAACACCATATATTTT
TRBV30,12,NA,TRBJ2-3,NA,CAWVPGADTQYF,TGTGCCTGGGTCCCCGGGGCAGATACGCAGTATTTT
TRBV4-1,19,NA,TRBJ2-4,TRBD2,CASSTLAGEGGLAKNIQYF,TGCGCCAGCAGTACTCTAGCGGGAGAAGGAGGTTTAGCCAAAAACATTCAGTACTTC
TRBV4-1,15,NA,TRBJ2-5,NA,CASSQRRGFQETQYF,TGCGCCAGCAGCCAACGTCGAGGGTTTCAAGAGACCCAGTACTTC
TRBV4-2,15,NA,TRBJ2-2,NA,CASSQSYRATGELFF,TGTGCCAGCAGCCAAAGCTACAGGGCCACCGGGGAGCTGTTTTTT
TRBV5-4,14,NA,TRBJ2-7,TRBD1,CASSWGQGAREQYF,TGTGCCAGCAGCTGGGGACAGGGGGCTCGCGAGCAGTACTTC
TRBV7-2,14,once,TRBJ2-2,NA,CASSTRLNTGELFF,TGTGCCAGCAGCACTCGACTTAACACCGGGGAGCTGTTTTTT
TRBV6-1,14,once,TRBJ1-2,TRBD1,CASSARTGNYGYTF,TGTGCCAGCAGTGCCCGGACAGGGAACTATGGCTACACCTTC
TRBV11-2,12,NA,TRBJ2-5,NA,CASSSIQETQYF,TGTGCCAGCAGCTCCATTCAAGAGACCCAGTACTTC
TRBV7-3,14,NA,TRBJ2-1,TRBD1,CASSLGQGIYEQFF,TGTGCCAGCAGCTTAGGACAGGGGATCTATGAGCAGTTCTTC
TRBV27,14,NA,TRBJ1-1,NA,CASSLRGGRTEAFF,TGTGCCAGCAGTTTACGGGGGGGGAGAACTGAAGCTTTCTTT
TRBV6-1,15,NA,TRBJ1-5,NA,CASSSQGTLIQPQHF,TGTGCCAGCAGTTCGCAGGGTACCCTCATTCAGCCCCAGCATTTT
TRBV5-1,15,NA,TRBJ1-6,NA,CASSLEGHSNSPLHF,TGCGCCAGCAGCTTAGAAGGACACTCTAATTCACCCCTCCACTTT
TRBV5-6,15,medium-sized,TRBJ2-3,TRBD2,CASSALAGGLGTQYF,TGTGCCAGCAGCGCACTAGCGGGGGGGCTAGGTACGCAGTATTTT
TRBV10-1,15,NA,TRBJ2-6,TRBD2,CASSEGGAGANVLTF,TGCGCCAGCAGTGAGGGGGGGGCTGGGGCCAACGTCCTGACTTTC
TRBV29-1,13,NA,TRBJ2-2,NA,CSVLGLEGGELFF,TGCAGCGTTCTAGGATTGGAGGGGGGGGAGCTGTTTTTT
TRBV4-1,15,NA,TRBJ2-7,NA,CASSQSVQGGVEQYF,TGCGCCAGCAGCCAATCCGTCCAGGGTGGCGTGGAGCAGTACTTC
TRBV7-9,15,NA,TRBJ2-2,TRBD2,CASSGTSGRAGELFF,TGTGCCAGCAGCGGGACTAGCGGGAGAGCCGGGGAGCTGTTTTTT